These T cell receptor beta chains were read from a single sample in a study of OX40 agonist ivuxolimab in advanced cancers. Method: immunoSEQ multiplex PCR; TCRdb's copy keeps in-frame clones and lacks some. Here the sample spans 60,000 to 85,000 clones, approximately 78% being singletons. The sequencing used CD4+ or CD8+ T cells sorted from blood, collected in a trial of the OX40 agonist ivuxolimab. The receptor set was obtained from an adult with an advanced solid tumor such as melanoma, head and neck, liver or kidney cancer. Each CDR3 is given with its conserved first and last residue. D genes are given only for firm matches. Not every row has a clone size; where given, it reads once, few, many or a size class.

. | TRBJ2-1 | TRBV9 | . | TGTGCCAGCAGCGTAGACGGGTACTCCTACAATGAGCAGTTCTTC | CASSVDGYSYNEQFF
. | TRBJ1-1 | TRBV6-5 | TRBD1 | TGTGCCAGCAGCCAGGGGGGGGGACTAAACACTGAAGCTTTCTTT | CASSQGGGLNTEAFF
. | TRBJ2-5 | TRBV27 | . | TGTGCCAGCAGACCGACAGCATTCCAAGAGACCCAGTACTTC | CASRPTAFQETQYF
once | TRBJ2-2 | TRBV6-4 | TRBD2 | TGTGCCAGCAGCCCCCTAGCGGGGGGTAACACCGGGGAGCTGTTTTTT | CASSPLAGGNTGELFF
. | TRBJ2-3 | TRBV21-1 | . | TGTGCCAGCAGCTCCCATAGGACGCGGGGGGGCCTTGGTACAGATACGCAGTATTTT | CASSSHRTRGGLGTDTQYF
. | TRBJ1-2 | TRBV6-5 | . | TGTGCCAGCAGAAACGACGGCGGCTACACCTTC | CASRNDGGYTF
few | TRBJ1-1 | TRBV6-5 | TRBD1 | TGTGCCGTAGGGGGCCGAACTGAAGCTTTCTTT | CAVGGRTEAFF
. | TRBJ1-2 | TRBV27 | TRBD1 | TGTGCCAGCACCCCGGGGCAGGGGGGCTATGGCTACACCTTC | CASTPGQGGYGYTF
few | TRBJ1-6 | TRBV28 | TRBD1 | TGTGCCAGCAGCCGGCCGGGACAGAGGCATAATTCACCCCTCCACTTT | CASSRPGQRHNSPLHF
few | TRBJ1-1 | TRBV4-2 | . | TGTGCCAGCAGGACGGGGAACACTGAAGCTTTCTTT | CASRTGNTEAFF
. | TRBJ2-3 | TRBV2 | . | TGTGCCAGCAGCCCAGGCCGGGCCCCGTCCACAGATACGCAGTATTTT | CASSPGRAPSTDTQYF
. | TRBJ1-1 | TRBV20-1 | . | TGCAGTGCTAGCCGGGGCACTGAAGCTTTCTTT | CSASRGTEAFF
. | TRBJ1-1 | TRBV10-1 | TRBD1 | TGCGCCAGCTGCCGGACAGGGAACACTGAAGCTTTCTTT | CASCRTGNTEAFF
. | TRBJ2-3 | TRBV7-9 | . | TGTGCCAGCAGCCCCAATTTTTTGAGCACAGATACGCAGTATTTT | CASSPNFLSTDTQYF
. | TRBJ2-3 | TRBV28 | . | TGTGCCAGCAGTTTAGGGGGAAGAGGGGGCACAGATACGCAGTATTTT | CASSLGGRGGTDTQYF
. | TRBJ1-2 | TRBV30 | TRBD1 | TGTGCCTGGAGTTCAGGGGGCCGGTCCGGTGGCTACACCTTC | CAWSSGGRSGGYTF
. | TRBJ1-1 | TRBV5-6 | . | TGTGCCAGCAGCTTGATTCATTCCGGGAACACTGAAGCTTTCTTT | CASSLIHSGNTEAFF
. | TRBJ1-6 | TRBV2 | . | TGTGCCAGCAGTGAACCAGGTGGACATTCACCCCTCCACTTT | CASSEPGGHSPLHF
. | TRBJ2-1 | TRBV10-1 | TRBD2 | TGCGCCAGCAAGGGACTAGCGGGAGCTCACGACTACAATGAGCAGTTCTTC | CASKGLAGAHDYNEQFF
. | TRBJ1-2 | TRBV5-4 | . | TGTGCCAGCAGCTCGGGACGGGACACTCCTGGCTACACCTTC | CASSSGRDTPGYTF
. | TRBJ2-7 | TRBV4-1 | . | TGCGCCAGCAGCCAAGATCGGGGGACCTACGAGCAGTACTTC | CASSQDRGTYEQYF
. | TRBJ2-5 | TRBV27 | . | TGTGCCAGCAGGAACAGGGCTGAGACCCAGTACTTC | CASRNRAETQYF
. | TRBJ1-5 | TRBV19 | . | TGTGCCAGTAGTACGGCGGGGCAGGGGAAGAGCAATCAGCCCCAGCATTTT | CASSTAGQGKSNQPQHF
. | TRBJ1-2 | TRBV29-1 | TRBD1 | TGCAGCGTTGAAGAGCATCGACAGGGGGCTGGCTACACCTTC | CSVEEHRQGAGYTF
. | TRBJ2-6 | TRBV6-1 | TRBD1 | TGTGCCAGCAGTGAAGCCGGACAGGGGGCAACCGGGGCCAACGTCCTGACTTTC | CASSEAGQGATGANVLTF
. | TRBJ2-7 | TRBV2 | TRBD2 | TGTGCCAGCACTAAGCGGGAAATCTACGAGCAGTACTTC | CASTKREIYEQYF
. | TRBJ2-1 | TRBV5-6 | . | TGTGCCAGCAGCTCCATTGGCAATGAGCAGTTCTTC | CASSSIGNEQFF
. | TRBJ2-1 | TRBV30 | TRBD2 | TGTGCCTGGAGCCGGGGGGCTAGCGGGAGCTACAATGAGCAGTTCTTC | CAWSRGASGSYNEQFF
few | TRBJ1-2 | TRBV7-2 | TRBD1 | TGTGCCAGCAGCTTGGCCGGGACAGGGGGCATCTATGGCTACACCTTC | CASSLAGTGGIYGYTF
. | TRBJ2-3 | TRBV9 | . | TGTGCCAGCAGCCCCAGGGGGGGGCCCCCAGATACGCAGTATTTT | CASSPRGGPPDTQYF
. | TRBJ2-5 | TRBV27 | TRBD1 | TGTGCCAGCAGTTTATCAATCAGACGACAGGGGGCCGTTCAAGAGACCCAGTACTTC | CASSLSIRRQGAVQETQYF
once | TRBJ1-2 | TRBV6-5 | . | TGTGCCAGCAGTTACGGGATGGGGGGCTACACCTTC | CASSYGMGGYTF
. | TRBJ1-1 | TRBV21-1 | . | TGTGCCAGCAGCAACGAGCCAGGTATAAACACTGAAGCTTTCTTT | CASSNEPGINTEAFF
. | TRBJ1-3 | TRBV7-9 | . | TGTGCCAGCAGCCTAGACTCTGGAAACACCATATATTTT | CASSLDSGNTIYF
. | TRBJ2-7 | TRBV28 | TRBD2 | TGTGCCAGCAGGGGACTAGCGGGAGGCCCCCGCCTCCTCTTC | CASRGLAGGPRLLF
. | TRBJ2-5 | TRBV29-1 | TRBD1 | TGCAGCGTTGACAACACAGGGGGCGGAAAGACCCAGTACTTC | CSVDNTGGGKTQYF
. | TRBJ2-4 | TRBV19 | . | TGTGCCAGTAGTATACTTTACGGAGATTTAGCCAAAAACATTCAGTACTTC | CASSILYGDLAKNIQYF
. | TRBJ1-6 | TRBV5-1 | TRBD1 | TGCGCCAGCAGCTGGGGACAGGGAAATTCACCCCTCCACTTT | CASSWGQGNSPLHF
. | TRBJ2-2 | TRBV5-1 | . | TGCGCCAGCAGCTTGGAAGGGGGAGGCGGGACCGGGGAGCTGTTTTTT | CASSLEGGGGTGELFF
. | TRBJ1-3 | TRBV10-3 | . | TGTGCCATGGGGAGGGGGTACTCTGGAAACACCATATATTTT | CAMGRGYSGNTIYF
. | TRBJ1-3 | TRBV10-3 | . | TGTGCCATCAGGGACAGTTCTGGAAACACCATATATTTT | CAIRDSSGNTIYF
few | TRBJ1-3 | TRBV4-2 | . | TGTGCCAGCAGCCAAGAATCTGGGTTGGCTGGTGGAAACACCATATATTTT | CASSQESGLAGGNTIYF
few | TRBJ1-1 | TRBV2 | . | TGTGCCAGCAGTGTGACGGAGAACACTGAAGCTTTCTTT | CASSVTENTEAFF
. | TRBJ2-5 | TRBV5-5 | TRBD1 | TGTGCCAGCAGGCCAGGGGGCGCCAGGGAGACCCAGTACTTC | CASRPGGARETQYF
. | TRBJ1-5 | TRBV19 | TRBD1 | TGTGCCAGTAGTTTGGCCAGGGGGTACGATCAGCCCCAGCATTTT | CASSLARGYDQPQHF
. | TRBJ2-5 | TRBV5-1 | . | TGCGCCAGCAGCCCGGGGGCTGTCCCCCAAGAGACCCAGTACTTC | CASSPGAVPQETQYF
. | TRBJ2-2 | TRBV7-2 | . | TGTGCCAGCAGCTTAGCGCCTATTGACAGGGAGGTGGGCGAGCTGTTTTTT | CASSLAPIDREVGELFF
once | TRBJ2-5 | TRBV5-1 | . | TGCGCCAGCAGCCTGAGGGGGTACCAAGAGACCCAGTACTTC | CASSLRGYQETQYF
few | TRBJ1-1 | TRBV19 | TRBD1 | TGTGCCAGTAGAAAGGGACAGGTGGACGGTGAAGCTTTCTTT | CASRKGQVDGEAFF
. | TRBJ1-4 | TRBV19 | . | TGTGCCAGTAGTACCTACGACAGTGCAACTAATGAAAAACTGTTTTTT | CASSTYDSATNEKLFF
. | TRBJ1-2 | TRBV6-5 | TRBD1 | TGTGCCAGCCGATCGACAGGGGCGACCTTCTTC | CASRSTGATFF
. | TRBJ1-1 | TRBV27 | . | TGTGCCAGCAGTGCATCTTGGATGAACACTGAAGCTTTCTTT | CASSASWMNTEAFF
. | TRBJ2-1 | TRBV5-5 | TRBD1 | TGTGCCAGCGGGACAGCCTACAATGAGCAGTTCTTC | CASGTAYNEQFF
. | TRBJ2-2 | TRBV7-2 | . | TGTGCCAGCAGCTTAGGGGCAGGGGCGGGGGAGCTGTTTTTT | CASSLGAGAGELFF
. | TRBJ1-2 | TRBV4-1 | . | TGCGCCAGCAGCCCTGGTGGGTTCCTTAACTATGGCTACACCTTC | CASSPGGFLNYGYTF
. | TRBJ1-1 | TRBV6-1 | . | TGTGCCAGCAGAAAGGGGCTCCACGAAATCACTGAAGCTTTCTTT | CASRKGLHEITEAFF
. | TRBJ2-7 | TRBV7-2 | . | TGTGCCAGCAGCTTCGGCAGGTTTCTCTACGAGCAGTACTTC | CASSFGRFLYEQYF
few | TRBJ1-2 | TRBV19 | TRBD1 | TGTGCCAGTAGTATAGAGAAGACAGGGGGCTTCTATGGCTACACCTTC | CASSIEKTGGFYGYTF
. | TRBJ2-4 | TRBV7-2 | . | TGTGCCAGCAGCTTATCTTCGCGTGGAGGAAACATTCAGTACTTC | CASSLSSRGGNIQYF